A selection of T cell receptor beta chains follows, all from one sample in a study of blood T cells in healthy people across ages. TCRdb processed the 5' RACE reads anew with MiXCR; each CDR3 protein has one entry. The sample lists about 780,000 distinct CDR3 sequences, around 24% occurring once. Separately, the same data were catalogued under a study of T cells of mothers and their children.

Sequencing was carried out using blood. The source is a boy aged 5-17 years in good health. Each CDR3 is given with its conserved first and last residue. A D gene is named only where the DNA matches it firmly. Clone sizes are given selectively: once, few, many, or a class where the clone is expanded.

>TRBJ2-5|TRBV5-1|few|TRBD1
TGCGCCAGCAGCGTATCCGGGACAGAAGAGACCCAGTACTTC
CASSVSGTEETQYF
>TRBJ2-5|TRBV2|.|TRBD2
TGTGCCAGCAGTGAAACTAGCGGGCTTCGGGAGACCCAGTACTTC
CASSETSGLRETQYF
>TRBJ2-7|TRBV9|.|.
TGTGCCAGCAGCGTAGATGGGGGGGCGAACGAGCAGTACTTC
CASSVDGGANEQYF
>TRBJ2-7|TRBV7-9|.|TRBD2
TGTGCCAGCAGCTCAGTTGGGACTAGCGGGGCCGAGCAGTACTTC
CASSSVGTSGAEQYF
>TRBJ2-3|TRBV3-1|few|.
TGTGCCAGCAGCCAGGGTAGCGGCACTAGCACAGATACGCAGTATTTT
CASSQGSGTSTDTQYF
>TRBJ2-4|TRBV24-1|few|.
TGTGCCACCAGTGCTACGGAAGGGACCCACCCAGACATTCAGTACTTC
CATSATEGTHPDIQYF
>TRBJ1-2|TRBV6-2/TRBV6-3|many|.
TGTGCCAGCAGCCCCGACAGCGACTATGGCTACACCTTC
CASSPDSDYGYTF
>TRBJ1-2|TRBV12-5|few|.
TGTGCTAGTGGTTTTTCATTGAGGGCTCCTTATGGCTACACCTTC
CASGFSLRAPYGYTF
>TRBJ2-7|TRBV5-1|.|.
TGCGCCAGCAGCTTGGCCGGCAGGTCGTACGGGGAGCAGTACTTC
CASSLAGRSYGEQYF
>TRBJ2-7|TRBV7-9|.|.
TGTGCCAGCAGCTCCGGTAAAAACGAGCAGTACTTC
CASSSGKNEQYF
>TRBJ2-1|TRBV2|.|.
TGTGCCAGCAGTGGGGCGGCGCAGTTCTTC
CASSGAAQFF
>TRBJ2-1|TRBV18|few|TRBD1
TGTGCCAGCTCACCTGCGGGACAGGGCTTTGAGCAGTTCTTC
CASSPAGQGFEQFF
>TRBJ2-5|TRBV5-5|few|.
TGTGCCAGCAGCTTGCCACTAAAGGAGACCCAGTACTTC
CASSLPLKETQYF
>TRBJ2-1|TRBV28|few|TRBD1
TGTGCCAGCAGTTTAGGCGACAGGGGGGAGCAGTTCTTC
CASSLGDRGEQFF
>TRBJ2-1|TRBV18|.|.
TGTGCCAGCTCACCCGGGACTTACTACGGACCTACCTACAATGAGCAGTTCTTC
CASSPGTYYGPTYNEQFF
>TRBJ2-7|TRBV7-2|many|.
TGTGCCAGCAGCTTAGGCCACAGCCAAGGGGAGCAGTACTTC
CASSLGHSQGEQYF
>TRBJ2-1|TRBV3-1|few|.
TGTGCCAGCAGCCAAGGAGAAGTGTCCTACAATGAGCAGTTCTTC
CASSQGEVSYNEQFF
>TRBJ2-2|TRBV2|.|.
TGTGCCAGCAGCGCCACCGGGACACCCACCGGGGAGCTGTTTTTT
CASSATGTPTGELFF
>TRBJ1-3|TRBV2|.|.
TGTGCCGGGACATCCGGAAACACCATATATTTT
CAGTSGNTIYF
>TRBJ2-7|TRBV5-1|few|.
TGCGCCAGCAGCTTGGTGGACGAGCAGTACTTC
CASSLVDEQYF
>TRBJ1-2|TRBV20-1|.|.
TGCAGTGCTCAAGGTGGGGAAGCTAACTATGGCTACACCTTC
CSAQGGEANYGYTF
>TRBJ2-7|TRBV7-6|.|TRBD1
TGTGCCAGCAGCCTAGGGGGCGAGTACGAGCAGTACTTC
CASSLGGEYEQYF
>TRBJ2-7|TRBV15|.|.
TGTGCCACCAGCCCACGAGACCAGCCTGGCTACGAGCAGTACTTC
CATSPRDQPGYEQYF
>TRBJ2-5|TRBV20-1|.|TRBD1
TGCAGTGCTAGAGGCTTATGGACAGGGGAGGAGACCCAGTACTTC
CSARGLWTGEETQYF
>TRBJ2-7|TRBV6-1|.|.
TGTGCCAGCAGCCTCCCACAGGGCCGGGACGAGCAGTACTTC
CASSLPQGRDEQYF
>TRBJ1-1|TRBV29-1|.|.
TGCAGCGTTGAAGTTCCACGTACTGAAGCTTTCTTT
CSVEVPRTEAFF
>TRBJ1-1|TRBV7-9|.|.
TGTGCCAGCAGCCACCCAGCGACACCTAACACTGAAGCTTTCTTT
CASSHPATPNTEAFF
>TRBJ2-3|TRBV11-2|few|.
TGTGCCAGCAGCTCTCTAGGAGATACGCAGTATTTT
CASSSLGDTQYF
>TRBJ1-5|TRBV10-3|few|.
TGTGCCACCGTACAGGCGCCGGATGGCAATCAGCCCCAGCATTTT
CATVQAPDGNQPQHF
>TRBJ1-2|TRBV7-8|.|TRBD1
TGTGCCAGCAGCGTTGCCGGGACAGAGATTAACTATGGCTACACCTTC
CASSVAGTEINYGYTF
>TRBJ2-7|TRBV5-1|once|.
TGCGCCAGCAGCCCGAACATCCACGAGCAGTACTTC
CASSPNIHEQYF
>TRBJ1-5|TRBV12-3/TRBV12-4|.|.
TGTGCCAGCAGTTTTAGCGCAGGTAATAACCAGCATTTT
CASSFSAGNNQHF
>TRBJ2-7|TRBV28|.|TRBD2
TGTGCCAGCAGCCCCCCGGGACTAGCCGGGCACCGCGAGCAGTACTTC
CASSPPGLAGHREQYF
>TRBJ1-4|TRBV12-3/TRBV12-4|few|.
TGTGCCAGCAGTTTAGTGGCGGGTGAAAAACTGTTTTTT
CASSLVAGEKLFF
>TRBJ2-5|TRBV20-1|.|TRBD2
TGCAGTGCTATCCCTAGCGGCGGAGAGACCCAGTACTTC
CSAIPSGGETQYF
>TRBJ1-6|TRBV5-1|.|.
TGCGCCAGCAGCCGCGGGGCCGGAGGGGTCGAGAATTCACCCCTCCACTTT
CASSRGAGGVENSPLHF
>TRBJ2-3|TRBV5-5|.|.
TGTGCCAGCAGCCCTTGGGTCCGTGGGGGTGCAGATACGCAGTATTTT
CASSPWVRGGADTQYF
>TRBJ2-2|TRBV4-1|.|TRBD2
TGCGCCAGCAGCCAAGTTCTGACTAGCGGGGGGGCCAAAGAGGCCGGGGAGCTGTTTTTT
CASSQVLTSGGAKEAGELFF
>TRBJ2-5|TRBV5-1|.|.
TGCGCCAGCAGCTTGGCCGCGGATCAAGAGACCCAGTACTTC
CASSLAADQETQYF
>TRBJ1-4|TRBV20-1|.|.
TGCAGTGCTGGTGCAACTAATGAAAAACTGTTTTTT
CSAGATNEKLFF
>TRBJ2-7|TRBV13|few|TRBD2
TGTGCCAGCAGCTTAGGGGCTAGCGGAATCTACGAGCAGTACTTC
CASSLGASGIYEQYF
>TRBJ2-5|TRBV24-1|.|.
TGTGCCACCAGTGATTTAACCGGGGCAGGGGAGACCCAGTACTTC
CATSDLTGAGETQYF
>TRBJ2-7|TRBV4-1|.|.
TGCGCCAGCAGCCAAACCCGGGACGTTCGCTACGAGCAGTACTTC
CASSQTRDVRYEQYF
>TRBJ2-7|TRBV7-9|few|TRBD1
TGTGCCAGCAGCTCGGGACAGGGGATTCGGGAGCAGTACTTC
CASSSGQGIREQYF
>TRBJ1-1|TRBV9|.|.
TGTGCCAGCAGCCCCTATATTGATAATTTGAACACTGAAGCTTTCTTT
CASSPYIDNLNTEAFF
>TRBJ2-1|TRBV12-3/TRBV12-4|.|.
TGTGCCAGCAGGCTCCGGGGTGAGCAGTTCTTC
CASRLRGEQFF
>TRBJ2-1|TRBV2|few|TRBD1
TGTGCCAGCAGTGCTGGGACAGGGGGTGAGCAGTTCTTC
CASSAGTGGEQFF